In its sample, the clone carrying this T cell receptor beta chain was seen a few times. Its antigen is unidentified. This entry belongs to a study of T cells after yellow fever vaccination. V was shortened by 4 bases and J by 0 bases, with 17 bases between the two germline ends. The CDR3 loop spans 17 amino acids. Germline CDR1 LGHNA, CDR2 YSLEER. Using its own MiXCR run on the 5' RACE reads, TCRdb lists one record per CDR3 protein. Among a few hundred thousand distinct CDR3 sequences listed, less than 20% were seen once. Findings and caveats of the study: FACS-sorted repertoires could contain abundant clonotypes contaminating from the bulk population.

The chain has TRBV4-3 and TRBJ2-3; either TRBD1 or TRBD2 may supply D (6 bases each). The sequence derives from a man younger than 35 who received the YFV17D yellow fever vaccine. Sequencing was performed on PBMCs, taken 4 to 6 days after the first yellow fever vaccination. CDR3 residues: CASSRITGGASTDTQYF. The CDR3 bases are TGCGCCAGCAGCCGAATTACCGGGGGCGCCAGCACAGATACGCAGTATTTT.